What follows are 6 T cell receptor beta chains derived from one specimen sequenced in a study of read filtering for tumor transcriptome and immune sequencing. This library used roughly 430 ng RNA and molecular barcoded adaptors spanning alpha/delta and beta/gamma chains. MiXCR was run by TCRdb on the reads, yielding one entry per CDR3 protein. The sample has 35,000 to 50,000 distinct CDR3 sequences; 20% are singletons. The sample comprised a population of CD138-negative cells sorted from bone marrow. All receptors derive from a donor at least 40 years old with multiple myeloma.

This clonotype was seen ten or more times. The rearrangement links TRBV20-1 to TRBJ2-2; 9 bases agree with TRBD2. The trim removed 2 bases at V and 5 bases at J, leaving 3 bases unmatched. This CDR3 is built from 14 residues. Looked up from germline, CDR1 is DFQATT and CDR2 is SNEGSKA (reference sequence). This CDR3 is CSARRLAGTGELFF. The CDR3 bases are TGCAGTGCTAGAAGGCTAGCGGGGACCGGGGAGCTGTTTTTT.

About this clonotype: A much larger clone differs from this one at a single base, so this may be a read error. The chain joins TRBV29-1 to TRBJ1-1, with D possibly matching TRBD1 (5 bases). The CDR3 sequence is 12 residues long. Germline assignment: CDR1 SQVTM and CDR2 ANQGSEA. CDR3 nucleotides: TGCTGCGTTGAAGCGTCAGGGCGAAGAGCTTTCTTT. Encoded protein: CCVEASGRRAFF.

This clonotype was observed many times. The chain couples TRBV29-1 to TRBJ2-6; D call uncertain. V lost 5 bases and J lost 2, with 13 bases in between. This CDR3 comprises 15 residues. The germline V gene encodes CDR1 SQVTM and CDR2 ANQGSEA. Here the CDR3 reads CSVLLPFPGANVLTF. The CDR3 nucleotides read TGCAGCGTTCTTTTGCCGTTCCCTGGGGCCAACGTCCTGACTTTC.

The chain carries TRBV27 and TRBJ2-7; D is unresolved. The CDR3 runs 19 residues. Trimming cost V 6 bases and J 6 bases, with 33 bases left between them. Germline V CDR1 and CDR2: MNHEY, SMNVEV (reference sequence). This CDR3 reads CASSPLTLLLVGITGEQYF. The CDR3 bases are TGTGCCAGCAGCCCTCTTACGTTGTTGCTGGTAGGGATTACGGGCGAGCAGTACTTC.

This clonotype was detected only a few times. The gene calls are TRBV15 and TRBJ1-2, with D maybe TRBD1 (5 bases). This CDR3 has 15 amino acids. V lost 8 bases and J lost 5, with 21 bases in between. Germline CDR1 LNHNV, CDR2 YYDKDF (reference sequence). CDR3 DNA: TGTGCCACCGGGGACCGTCCCAGCAGAGAGTATGGCTACACCTTC. This translates into CATGDRPSREYGYTF.

This clonotype showed up many times. This chain joins TRBV10-2 and TRBJ2-1, with TRBD2 matching over 8 bases. From germline, CDR1 is WSHSY and CDR2 SAAADI. V lost 6 bases, J lost 4 bases, and 5 bases stayed unmatched. This CDR3 has 14 residues. CDR3 coding DNA: TGCGCCAGCAGGGAGACTAGCGCGTACAATGAGCAGTTCTTC. Residues: CASRETSAYNEQFF.